This TCR beta chain was recorded in a study of T-cell reconstitution after alpha-beta-depleted transplantation in children. Trimming left V 0 bases short and J 1 base short, with 18 bases between. Germline values: CDR1 SGDLS, CDR2 YYNGEE. CDR3 length equals 18 residues. This clonotype was seen more than once but under ten times. For TCRbeta, the library was prepared with unique molecular identifiers. TCRdb processed the PCR reads anew with MiXCR; each CDR3 protein has one entry. Of about 540,000 distinct CDR3 sequences in the sample, approximately 16% were seen once. The source of this sequence is a human donor who donated a stem cell graft to a child with acute lymphoblastic leukemia. The V and J genes are TRBV9 and TRBJ2-3; the D is unclear. The sample was PBMCs from the stem cell graft donor, taken from the stem cell graft. CDR3 bases: TGTGCCAGCAGCGTAGGAGCAGTCTACTCTTTACGCACAGATACGCAGTATTTT. Amino acid sequence: CASSVGAVYSLRTDTQYF.